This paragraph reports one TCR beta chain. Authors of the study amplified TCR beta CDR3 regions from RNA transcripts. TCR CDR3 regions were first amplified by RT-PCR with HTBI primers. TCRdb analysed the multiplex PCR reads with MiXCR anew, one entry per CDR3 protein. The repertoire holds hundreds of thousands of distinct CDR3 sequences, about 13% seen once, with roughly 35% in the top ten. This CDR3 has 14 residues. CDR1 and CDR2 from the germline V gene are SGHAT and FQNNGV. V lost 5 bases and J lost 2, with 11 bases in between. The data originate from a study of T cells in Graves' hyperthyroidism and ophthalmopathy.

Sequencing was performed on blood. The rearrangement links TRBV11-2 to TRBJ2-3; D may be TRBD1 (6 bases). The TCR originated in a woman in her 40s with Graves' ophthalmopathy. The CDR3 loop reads CASSRTAYTDTQYF. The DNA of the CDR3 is TGTGCCAGCAGCCGGACAGCATACACAGATACGCAGTATTTT.